Listed below are T cell receptor beta chains from one sample, sequenced in a study of blood T cell repertoires in COVID-19. Assay: immunoSEQ multiplex PCR; the TCRdb copy retains only in-frame clones and omits some. Here the sample spans roughly 120,000 clones, approximately 81% being singletons. Sequencing was done on a sample of peripheral blood. Receptors were obtained from a human donor in a cohort sampled during active COVID-19. Each CDR3 is given with its conserved first and last residue. The order of the fields is D gene, clone size, J gene, V gene, CDR3 DNA, CDR3 protein. The D gene is left open where the match is weak. Clone size is given for some rows only: seen once, a few or many times, or a class if the clone is expanded.

D: -; size: -; J: TRBJ2-3; V: TRBV7-9; DNA: TGTGCCAGCAGCCCGCGGTCCCGCACAGATACGCAGTATTTT; CDR3: CASSPRSRTDTQYF
D: TRBD1; size: -; J: TRBJ2-1; V: TRBV3-1/TRBV3-2; DNA: TGTGCCAGCAGCCATATCAGGACCAGGGGGAATGAGCAGTTCTTC; CDR3: CASSHIRTRGNEQFF
D: -; size: -; J: TRBJ2-5; V: TRBV20-1; DNA: TGCAGTGCTAGAGCTAGTCAGACCCAGTACTTC; CDR3: CSARASQTQYF
D: -; size: once; J: TRBJ1-1; V: TRBV29-1; DNA: TGCAGCTTCCGGGACACAGGCGTGAACACTGAAGCTTTCTTT; CDR3: CSFRDTGVNTEAFF
D: -; size: -; J: TRBJ1-1; V: TRBV5-1; DNA: TGCGCCAGCAGCTTGGCGGAGAAGTGGAACATGAACACTGAAGCTTTCTTT; CDR3: CASSLAEKWNMNTEAFF
D: -; size: -; J: TRBJ2-1; V: TRBV5-6; DNA: TGTGCCAGCAGCTTGAGGCAGGGCACGGCCCTTTACAATGAGCAGTTCTTC; CDR3: CASSLRQGTALYNEQFF
D: TRBD1; size: -; J: TRBJ2-1; V: TRBV7-9; DNA: TGTGCCAGCAGCCTAACGAGACAGGGCTACAATGAGCAGTTCTTC; CDR3: CASSLTRQGYNEQFF
D: TRBD2; size: -; J: TRBJ2-2; V: TRBV5-1; DNA: TGCGCCAGCAGCTTTGGTTCGGGGGGGCCTGACGGGGAGCTGTTTTTT; CDR3: CASSFGSGGPDGELFF
D: TRBD1; size: -; J: TRBJ1-4; V: TRBV7-2; DNA: TGTGCCAGCAGCACCGGGACAGGGAGGGGTGAAAAACTGTTTTTT; CDR3: CASSTGTGRGEKLFF
D: -; size: -; J: TRBJ2-1; V: TRBV6-6; DNA: TGTGCCAGCAGTGGAGAGGGTGGCTACAATGAGCAGTTCTTC; CDR3: CASSGEGGYNEQFF
D: -; size: once; J: TRBJ1-2; V: TRBV18; DNA: TGTGCCAGCTCACCCCCCTCCAGGGTCGGTAACTATGGCTACACCTTC; CDR3: CASSPPSRVGNYGYTF
D: -; size: -; J: TRBJ1-5; V: TRBV11-1; DNA: TGTGCCAGCAGCCCCGCGGGAAGGGCTAGCAATCAGCCCCAGCATTTT; CDR3: CASSPAGRASNQPQHF
D: TRBD1; size: -; J: TRBJ2-7; V: TRBV2; DNA: TGTGCCAGCATTTCCCGTCGGGACAGAGACTACGAGCAGTACTTC; CDR3: CASISRRDRDYEQYF
D: TRBD2; size: -; J: TRBJ2-1; V: TRBV9; DNA: TGTGCCAGCAGCGTAACTAGCGGGGCCTACAATGAGCAGTTCTTC; CDR3: CASSVTSGAYNEQFF
D: -; size: -; J: TRBJ1-6; V: TRBV18; DNA: TGTGCCAGCTCACCAGGGCAGGATAATTCACCCCTCCACTTT; CDR3: CASSPGQDNSPLHF
D: -; size: -; J: TRBJ2-7; V: TRBV5-1; DNA: TGCGCCAGCAGCTTGGATGGCGGGGGCCCCGCGCGGTACTTC; CDR3: CASSLDGGGPARYF
D: -; size: -; J: TRBJ1-6; V: TRBV30; DNA: TGTGCCTGGAGTGTAGTAGTGACAGGTATTTCACCCCTCCACTTT; CDR3: CAWSVVVTGISPLHF
D: TRBD1; size: -; J: TRBJ1-4; V: TRBV29-1; DNA: TGCAGCGTGGCGGTAGGGACAGGGGGCGCGTATGAAAAACTGTTTTTT; CDR3: CSVAVGTGGAYEKLFF
D: TRBD2; size: once; J: TRBJ2-1; V: TRBV19; DNA: TGTGCCAGTAGTATAACCTCATATAGCGGGGGGGCCAGGGACAATGAGCAGTTCTTC; CDR3: CASSITSYSGGARDNEQFF
D: -; size: -; J: TRBJ2-4; V: TRBV27; DNA: TGTGCCAGCAGTTCTGGACAGTTAGCCAAAAACATTCAGTACTTC; CDR3: CASSSGQLAKNIQYF
D: TRBD1; size: -; J: TRBJ1-2; V: TRBV25-1; DNA: TGTGCCAGCAGACAGACGGGACAGACTAACTATGGCTACACCTTC; CDR3: CASRQTGQTNYGYTF
D: TRBD1; size: -; J: TRBJ1-2; V: TRBV7-8; DNA: TGTGCCAGCAGCTTAGGGCGACAGGGACTCTATGGCTACACCTTC; CDR3: CASSLGRQGLYGYTF
D: TRBD1; size: -; J: TRBJ2-7; V: TRBV30; DNA: TGTGCCTGGAGTGTGGCAGGGGGCTACGAGCAGTACTTC; CDR3: CAWSVAGGYEQYF
D: -; size: -; J: TRBJ1-4; V: TRBV7-2; DNA: TGTGCCAGCAGCCCCGGGGGGGAAACTAATGAAAAACTGTTTTTT; CDR3: CASSPGGETNEKLFF
D: TRBD1; size: -; J: TRBJ1-1; V: TRBV10-2; DNA: TGCGCCAGCAACCAGGGACAGGGGCGATCGGGCACTGAAGCTTTCTTT; CDR3: CASNQGQGRSGTEAFF
D: -; size: -; J: TRBJ2-7; V: TRBV11-2; DNA: TGTGCCAGCAGCTTAGATCTCGGAGGAAGCGAGCAGTACTTC; CDR3: CASSLDLGGSEQYF
D: TRBD1; size: -; J: TRBJ1-5; V: TRBV10-3; DNA: TGTGCCATCAGTGAGGAGGGGGCGAGTCAGCCCCAGCATTTT; CDR3: CAISEEGASQPQHF
D: TRBD2; size: -; J: TRBJ2-1; V: TRBV6-2/TRBV6-3; DNA: TGTGCCAGCAGTTACGGGGGGGGCTCCTACAATGAGCAGTTCTTC; CDR3: CASSYGGGSYNEQFF
D: -; size: -; J: TRBJ1-5; V: TRBV3-1/TRBV3-2; DNA: TGTGCCAGCAGCCAACGGGGAGGGGATAGCAATCAGCCCCAGCATTTT; CDR3: CASSQRGGDSNQPQHF
D: TRBD1; size: -; J: TRBJ2-7; V: TRBV6-5; DNA: TGTGCCAGCAGTTACTACCCAGGACAGGGCTACGAGCAGTACTTC; CDR3: CASSYYPGQGYEQYF
D: -; size: once; J: TRBJ1-1; V: TRBV28; DNA: TGTGCCAGCAGTGCCAGGCACCACACTGAAGCTTTCTTT; CDR3: CASSARHHTEAFF
D: TRBD2; size: once; J: TRBJ2-7; V: TRBV6-5; DNA: TGTGCCAGCACCCCTAGCGGGACGGAGGAGCAGTACTTC; CDR3: CASTPSGTEEQYF
D: -; size: -; J: TRBJ1-2; V: TRBV10-3; DNA: TGTGCCATCAGTTATCAACAGGGTTCTAACTATGGCTACACCTTC; CDR3: CAISYQQGSNYGYTF
D: -; size: medium-sized; J: TRBJ2-1; V: TRBV6-5; DNA: TGTGCCAGCAGCCAGTCTTACCCCTCCTACAATGAGCAGTTCTTC; CDR3: CASSQSYPSYNEQFF
D: -; size: -; J: TRBJ2-1; V: TRBV19; DNA: TGTGCCAGCAACCCCAACTCCGTCCCCAATGAGCAGTTCTTC; CDR3: CASNPNSVPNEQFF
D: TRBD2; size: -; J: TRBJ2-7; V: TRBV20-1; DNA: TGCAGTGCTAGTATCCTGGGACTAGCGGGGGGCCCCTACGAGCAGTACTTC; CDR3: CSASILGLAGGPYEQYF
D: -; size: -; J: TRBJ2-1; V: TRBV4-3; DNA: TGCGCCAGCAGCCAAGGGGAGGGGGGCTATGAGCAGTTCTTC; CDR3: CASSQGEGGYEQFF
D: -; size: -; J: TRBJ1-4; V: TRBV28; DNA: TGTGCCAGCTGGGGTCCCGGGCAGGGAAAAAAACTGTTTTTT; CDR3: CASWGPGQGKKLFF
D: TRBD1; size: -; J: TRBJ1-2; V: TRBV30; DNA: TGTGCCTGGAGTGTTGACAGGGGGAGGAGGGGCTACACCTTC; CDR3: CAWSVDRGRRGYTF
D: TRBD2; size: once; J: TRBJ2-3; V: TRBV4-1; DNA: TGCGCCAGCAGCCAAGCATCGGGACTAGCGGGAGCAGATACGCAGTATTTT; CDR3: CASSQASGLAGADTQYF
D: TRBD1; size: -; J: TRBJ2-7; V: TRBV15; DNA: TGTGCCACCAGCAGAGATACGACAGGGGGACTGTACGAGCAGTACTTC; CDR3: CATSRDTTGGLYEQYF
D: -; size: -; J: TRBJ2-3; V: TRBV4-3; DNA: TGCGCCAGCAGCCAAGATTTGCGTCTGCCAGATACGCAGTATTTT; CDR3: CASSQDLRLPDTQYF
D: -; size: once; J: TRBJ1-1; V: TRBV3-1/TRBV3-2; DNA: TGTGCCAGCACGGCAGGGTCCACTGAAGCTTTCTTT; CDR3: CASTAGSTEAFF
D: -; size: -; J: TRBJ1-5; V: TRBV7-2; DNA: TGTGCCAGCAGCATACAGGATCTTCAGCCCCAGCATTTT; CDR3: CASSIQDLQPQHF
D: TRBD1; size: few; J: TRBJ1-5; V: TRBV19; DNA: TGTGCCAGTAGACCGGGACAGGGGGCCTTACAGCCCCAGCATTTT; CDR3: CASRPGQGALQPQHF
D: TRBD2; size: -; J: TRBJ2-5; V: TRBV9; DNA: TGTGCCAGCAGCGTAGGTAGCGGGGGGCCATTTTTTCAAGAGACCCAGTACTTC; CDR3: CASSVGSGGPFFQETQYF
D: -; size: -; J: TRBJ1-1; V: TRBV6-1; DNA: TGTGCCAGCAGTGAACTGAGTATGAACACTGAAGCTTTCTTT; CDR3: CASSELSMNTEAFF
D: -; size: -; J: TRBJ2-7; V: TRBV21-1; DNA: TGTGCCAGCCGCAATGGTGGACATAACTCCTACGAGCAGTACTTC; CDR3: CASRNGGHNSYEQYF
D: -; size: -; J: TRBJ1-5; V: TRBV6-6; DNA: TGTGCCAGCAGTTACGAGGGGAGGGGTCAGCCCCAGCATTTT; CDR3: CASSYEGRGQPQHF
D: TRBD1; size: -; J: TRBJ2-7; V: TRBV19; DNA: TGTGCCAGTAGTACCCAGGGGGCGACCTACGAGCAGTACTTC; CDR3: CASSTQGATYEQYF
D: TRBD1; size: -; J: TRBJ1-4; V: TRBV3-1/TRBV3-2; DNA: TGTGCCAGCAGCCAAGAGCCCAGGGGGCGCGGTGAAAAACTGTTTTTT; CDR3: CASSQEPRGRGEKLFF
D: TRBD1; size: -; J: TRBJ2-6; V: TRBV2; DNA: TGTGCCAGCAGTGCCCGACAGGGGCCGTTCTCTGGGGCCAACGTCCTGACTTTC; CDR3: CASSARQGPFSGANVLTF